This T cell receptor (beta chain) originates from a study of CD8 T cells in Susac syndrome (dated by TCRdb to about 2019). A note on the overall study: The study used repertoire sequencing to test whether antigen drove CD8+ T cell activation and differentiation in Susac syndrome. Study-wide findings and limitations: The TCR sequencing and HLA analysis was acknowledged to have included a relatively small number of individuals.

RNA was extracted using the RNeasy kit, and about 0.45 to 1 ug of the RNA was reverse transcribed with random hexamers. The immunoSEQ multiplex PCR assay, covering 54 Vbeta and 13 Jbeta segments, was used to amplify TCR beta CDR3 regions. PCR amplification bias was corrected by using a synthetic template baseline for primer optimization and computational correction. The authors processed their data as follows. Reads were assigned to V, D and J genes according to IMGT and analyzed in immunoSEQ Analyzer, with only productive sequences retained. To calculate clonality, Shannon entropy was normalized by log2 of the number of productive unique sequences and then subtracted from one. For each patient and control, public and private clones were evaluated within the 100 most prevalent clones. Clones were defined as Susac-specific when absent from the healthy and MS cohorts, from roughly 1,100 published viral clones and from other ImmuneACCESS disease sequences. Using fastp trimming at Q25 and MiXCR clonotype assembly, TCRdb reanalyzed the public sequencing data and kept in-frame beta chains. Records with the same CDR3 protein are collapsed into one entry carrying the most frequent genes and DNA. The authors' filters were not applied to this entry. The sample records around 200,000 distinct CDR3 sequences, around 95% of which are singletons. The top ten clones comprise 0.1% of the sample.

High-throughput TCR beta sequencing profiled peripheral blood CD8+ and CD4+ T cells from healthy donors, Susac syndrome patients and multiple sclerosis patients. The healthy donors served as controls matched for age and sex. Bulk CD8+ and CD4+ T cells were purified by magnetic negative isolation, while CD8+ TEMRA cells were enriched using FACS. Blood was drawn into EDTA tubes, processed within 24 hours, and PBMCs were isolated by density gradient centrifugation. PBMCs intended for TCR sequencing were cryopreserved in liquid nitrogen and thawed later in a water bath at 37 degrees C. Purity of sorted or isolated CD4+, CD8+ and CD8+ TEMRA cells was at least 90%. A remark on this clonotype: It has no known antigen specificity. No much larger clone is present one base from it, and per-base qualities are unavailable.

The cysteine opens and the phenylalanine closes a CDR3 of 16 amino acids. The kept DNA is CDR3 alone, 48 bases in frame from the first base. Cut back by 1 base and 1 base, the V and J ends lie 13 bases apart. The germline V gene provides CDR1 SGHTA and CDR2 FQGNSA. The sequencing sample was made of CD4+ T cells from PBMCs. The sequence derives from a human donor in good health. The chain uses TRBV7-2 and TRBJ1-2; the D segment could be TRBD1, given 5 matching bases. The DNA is TGTGCCAGCAGCTTAGTATCGGACACCCGTAACTATGGCTACACCTTC. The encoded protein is CASSLVSDTRNYGYTF.